The rows below give T cell receptor beta chains drawn from one sample of a study of blood T cell repertoires in COVID-19. The data were produced by immunoSEQ multiplex PCR, yet TCRdb's version contains in-frame clones alone and is incomplete. This repertoire shows about 140,000 clones, 80% to 85% found once; its top ten account for almost 9%. Sequencing was done on a sample of peripheral blood. These receptors all come from a man aged 25-40 years with COVID-19, enrolled during active disease. Each CDR3 is given without its conserved first and last residue. Clone size is stated in some rows and not others, as once, few, many or a class when expanded.

j_call,v_call,clone_size,cdr3_aa
TRBJ2-1,TRBV19,few,ASSILAGEVDNEQF
TRBJ1-4,TRBV10-1,-,ASSLPGQGDEKLF
TRBJ1-5,TRBV6-5,-,ASSSSGSRRQPQH
TRBJ2-7,TRBV28,-,ASSSLGTVIYEQY
TRBJ1-1,TRBV5-6,-,ASSTGQGHTEAF
TRBJ2-1,TRBV6-5,-,ASTGDPGSYNEQF
TRBJ1-1,TRBV6-5,-,ASSLDRNTEAF
TRBJ1-5,TRBV7-2,once,ASSNSFMNQPQH
TRBJ2-7,TRBV6-2/TRBV6-3,-,ASSYRDTVREQY
TRBJ1-2,TRBV30,-,AWSLNGQGNYGYT
TRBJ2-7,TRBV18,-,ASSPMVGRRQGEQY
TRBJ1-5,TRBV14,-,ASSQDQNQPQH
TRBJ2-2,TRBV2,-,ASTGNAVTGELF
TRBJ2-3,TRBV2,-,ASSAPGQGRADTQY
TRBJ2-3,TRBV19,once,ASSIEEITDTQY
TRBJ1-2,TRBV11-2,-,ASSPGRGGYT
TRBJ1-2,TRBV6-5,-,ASSSGLGYT
TRBJ1-1,TRBV11-2,few,ASSPIRQGAYTEAF
TRBJ2-5,TRBV9,-,ASSVDLTETQY
TRBJ2-1,TRBV19,-,ASSTKILAGLF
TRBJ2-1,TRBV6-2/TRBV6-3,-,ASSPQTGAPRRNEQF
TRBJ1-6,TRBV19,-,ASRRAGGNSPLH
TRBJ2-7,TRBV10-2,-,AASGIYEQY
TRBJ2-1,TRBV11-2,few,ASSPRGSDEQF
TRBJ2-1,TRBV19,once,ASTGLAGWDEQF
TRBJ1-1,TRBV30,-,AWTRVLGNTEAF
TRBJ2-7,TRBV29-1,-,SVGHSYEQY
TRBJ1-1,TRBV5-4,-,ASSWETEAF
TRBJ1-6,TRBV28,once,ASSDRGNSPLH
TRBJ1-1,TRBV5-6,-,ASSFLRGLINTEAF
TRBJ2-3,TRBV28,-,ASSSAGSGTDTQY
TRBJ2-7,TRBV2,-,ASSAGGLPSYEQY
TRBJ1-5,TRBV2,-,ASSDQGNQPQH
TRBJ2-7,TRBV11-2,once,ASSLGVNEQY
TRBJ1-3,TRBV18,-,ASSPPSQAGNTIY
TRBJ2-3,TRBV14,-,ASSLGFTGDTQY
TRBJ2-3,TRBV2,-,ASSGQGGGADTQY
TRBJ2-5,TRBV5-1,-,ASSLETGGETQY
TRBJ2-2,TRBV5-4,few,ASSVDRGLVGELF
TRBJ1-2,TRBV5-8,-,ASSWGASGYGYT
TRBJ1-1,TRBV19,-,ASSIRTGGTEAF
TRBJ1-5,TRBV12-3/TRBV12-4,-,ASSLRREQPQH
TRBJ1-1,TRBV10-2,-,ASSEEGDTEAF
TRBJ2-5,TRBV11-1,-,ASSAREGALGTQY
TRBJ1-1,TRBV21-1,-,ASSKADRDTEAF
TRBJ2-2,TRBV7-9,-,ASSLDSAYTGELF
TRBJ2-7,TRBV29-1,-,SVRGPRGSYEQY
TRBJ2-5,TRBV28,-,ASSSSLGRERGETQY
TRBJ2-7,TRBV7-8,-,ASSQEGRASYEQY
TRBJ2-2,TRBV19,-,ASSMVAGANTGELF